Shown below are 21 T cell receptor beta chains from a single sample sequenced in a study of CD4 T cells in relation to SARS-CoV-2 and coronaviruses. The assay was immunoSEQ multiplex PCR, and TCRdb's table has in-frame clones only and misses some. The sample has about 36,000 clones; around 80% are singletons. Their specific antigens are unknown. The material sequenced was memory CD4+ T cells from PBMCs, cultured in vitro. These receptors originate from an adult with COVID-19.

This clone showed up just once. V is TRBV30 and J is TRBJ1-1; the D gene is possibly TRBD1 (5 bases). This CDR3 has 13 residues. From germline, CDR1 is GTSNPN and CDR2 SVGIG (reference sequence). CDR3 sequence: CARLTAPGAEAFF. CDR3 bases: TGTGCTCGGCTAACGGCCCCGGGGGCTGAAGCTTTCTTT.

Remarks on this clone: The same CDR3 is also encoded by other DNA sequences in this sample. J is TRBJ2-1 and V is TRBV28; D gene uncertain. V was shortened by 3 bases and J by 3 bases, with 3 bases between the two germline ends. Germline V gene sequence: CDR1 MDHEN, CDR2 SYDVKM. This CDR3 comprises 12 residues. DNA of the CDR3: TGTGCCAGCAGTTTCGGCTACAATGAGCAGTTCTTC. Translation gives CASSFGYNEQFF.

The DNA for the CDR3 is TGTGCCAGCAGCTTGGGCAGCGGGAGTTACAATGAGCAGTTCTTC. Residues: CASSLGSGSYNEQFF. The V gene is TRBV5-4, the J gene TRBJ2-1, with 8 bases aligning to TRBD2. J lost 4 bases, V lost 0 bases, and 3 bases had no gene match. The CDR3 sequence is 15 residues long. Germline V gene data show CDR1 as SGHNT and CDR2 as YYREEE (reference sequence).

This clone occurred a few times. The chain couples TRBV5-1 to TRBJ1-6, with 7 bases identical to TRBD1. CDR3 length: 14 residues. V shed 0 bases, J shed 9 bases, and the junction held 3 bases outside the gene matches. Germline CDR1 SGHRS, CDR2 YFSETQ. The CDR3 reads CASSLEGAGSPLHF. CDR3 nucleotides: TGCGCCAGCAGCTTGGAGGGGGCTGGTTCACCCCTCCACTTT.

This clone appeared a single time. The chain is built from TRBV7-3 and TRBJ2-1; 7 bases align to TRBD1. The length of the CDR3 is 15 residues. Germline V lookup: CDR1 SGHTA, CDR2 FQGTGA. V was pared by 3 bases and J by 7 bases, with 9 bases of the junction left unmatched. The CDR3 nucleotides are TGTGCCAGCAGCTTTCGTCCGGGACAGCAAAATGAGCAGTTCTTC. It yields the protein CASSFRPGQQNEQFF.

V and J are TRBV3-1 (or the pseudogene TRBV3-2) and TRBJ1-6; D remains ambiguous. The CDR3 runs 13 residues. The germline gives CDR1 LGHDT, CDR2 YNNKEL (reference sequence). Between the trimmed V and J ends, which lost 0 bases and 13 bases, there was a span of 10 bases. The CDR3 DNA is TGTGCCAGCAGCCAAGAGAACTTAGGCCCCCTCCACTTT. It translates to CASSQENLGPLHF.

The rearrangement joins TRBV19 to TRBJ1-2; 10 bases are shared with TRBD1. CDR1 is LNHDA, CDR2 SQIVND, per germline (reference sequence). The junction had 16 bases not matched to a gene; V was cut back by 7 bases and J by 14 bases. This CDR3 contains 14 residues. CDR3 residues: CASTKGDRGGPRTF. The CDR3 DNA sequence: TGTGCCAGTACCAAGGGGGACAGGGGAGGTCCGAGAACCTTC.

This sequence joins TRBV2 and TRBJ2-5; D gene ambiguous. The length of the CDR3 is 12 residues. CDR1 is SNHLY, CDR2 FYNNEI, per germline. V dropped 2 bases and J dropped 4 bases, with 5 bases sitting between them. Here the CDR3 reads CASSEIGETQYF. The DNA for the CDR3 is TGTGCCAGCAGTGAAATAGGAGAGACCCAGTACTTC.

The rearrangement joins TRBV28 to TRBJ2-1, with TRBD1 as a possible D gene (6 bases). The germline V and J ends were trimmed by 8 bases and 4 bases, with 15 bases remaining between them. Germline V gene lookup returns CDR1 MDHEN and CDR2 SYDVKM. The CDR3 loop spans 14 amino acids. This CDR3 is CASRLMDRYNEQFF. CDR3 DNA: TGTGCCAGCCGTCTCATGGACAGATACAATGAGCAGTTCTTC.

The chain recombines TRBV30 with TRBJ1-4, with no clear D. Trimming took off 0 bases at V and 2 bases at J, with 7 bases between the two ends. CDR3 size: 14 residues. The germline CDR1 and CDR2 sequences are GTSNPN and SVGIG (reference sequence). The CDR3: CAWSVTLTNEKLFF. CDR3 DNA sequence: TGTGCCTGGAGTGTAACCCTGACTAATGAAAAACTGTTTTTT.

This clone was detected only once. The V and J genes are TRBV28 and TRBJ1-1, with D perhaps matching TRBD1 (5 bases). The CDR3 has 16 amino acids. Trimming pared 5 bases from V and 7 bases from J, leaving 23 bases between. CDR1 is MDHEN, CDR2 SYDVKM, per germline. CDR3 nucleotide sequence: TGTGCCAGCAGTAGAATACCAGGGCGGGACCTTAGTGAAGCTTTCTTT. Protein: CASSRIPGRDLSEAFF.

The V gene is TRBV19, the J gene TRBJ2-1; D gene uncertain. Germline V gene data show CDR1 as LNHDA and CDR2 as SQIVND (reference sequence). Trimming stripped 2 bases from V and 5 bases from J, with 13 bases between. The CDR3 has 15 amino acids. The CDR3 reads CASSITADPNNEQFF. Here the CDR3 DNA reads TGTGCCAGTAGTATAACCGCAGACCCCAACAATGAGCAGTTCTTC.

This clone was detected only once. V usage is TRBV12-3 or TRBV12-4 and J usage is TRBJ2-3; D not resolved. The V end was cut by 6 bases, the J end by 8 bases, with 15 bases between. CDR3 length: 13 residues. CDR3 sequence (DNA): TGTGCCAGCAGCCTCAACGGTCTCGCTACGCAGTATTTT. It specifies CASSLNGLATQYF.

This chain links TRBV30 with TRBJ2-7; 8 bases map to TRBD1. Germline trimming cut 2 bases from V and 3 bases from J; bases unmatched to any gene: 9. This CDR3 spans 15 amino acids. Germline CDR1 GTSNPN, CDR2 SVGIG (reference sequence). The CDR3 protein is CAWSHGQGDFYEQYF. CDR3 in DNA: TGTGCCTGGAGTCACGGACAGGGCGACTTCTACGAGCAGTACTTC.

The chain links TRBV19 to TRBJ1-4, with 10 nucleotides matching TRBD1. The V segment lost 6 bases and the J segment 8 bases; nucleotides outside the gene matches: 9. The CDR3 loop spans 15 amino acids. Germline assignment: CDR1 LNHDA and CDR2 SQIVND (reference sequence). The CDR3 DNA sequence: TGTGCCAGTAGAGAAACCGGGACAGGGGTGGAAAAACTGTTTTTT. Translation: CASRETGTGVEKLFF. Using reference TRBV19 and TRBJ1-4 for the parts outside the CDR3, the full variable domain is DGGITQSPKYLFRKEGQNVTLSCEQNLNHDAMYWYRQDPGQGLRLIYYSQIVNDFQKGDIAEGYSVSREKKESFPLTVTSAQKNPTAFYLCASRETGTGVEKLFFGSGTQLSVL.

The sample holds a few counts of this clone. The chain carries TRBV30 and TRBJ2-7; no clear D. Germline V gene lookup returns CDR1 GTSNPN and CDR2 SVGIG (reference sequence). This CDR3 is 11 amino acids long. V dropped 5 bases and J dropped 1 base, with 6 bases sitting between them. CDR3 residues: CAWRVSYEQYF. As DNA, the CDR3 is TGTGCCTGGCGCGTTTCCTACGAGCAGTACTTC.

V and J are TRBV6-1 and TRBJ2-3, with D possibly TRBD2 on 5 matching bases. This CDR3 is 16 amino acids long. The V end was cut by 3 bases, the J end by 0 bases, with 13 bases between. CDR1 is MNHNS and CDR2 is SASEGT in the germline V gene. The CDR3 region has the DNA TGTGCCAGCAGTGATTTGGGCGGAGGAAGCACAGATACGCAGTATTTT. Encoded protein: CASSDLGGGSTDTQYF.

In its sample, this clone ranks as medium-sized (0.01 to 0.1%). This chain uses TRBV6-2 or TRBV6-3 with TRBJ1-5; tentatively, D is TRBD1 (5 bases). V lost 0 bases, J lost 6 bases, and 9 bases lay in between. Germline assignment: CDR1 MNHEY and CDR2 SVGEGT. The CDR3 totals 14 residues. The CDR3 DNA is TGTGCCAGCAGTTACTCGACAGACACTCAGCCCCAGCATTTT. Its translation is CASSYSTDTQPQHF.

The V gene is TRBV29-1, the J gene TRBJ2-3; no firm D call. The CDR3 contains 12 residues. Germline V gene sequence: CDR1 SQVTM, CDR2 ANQGSEA. V lost 8 bases and J 2 bases, leaving 11 bases between the germline ends. Here the CDR3 DNA reads TGCAGCTCTCGCCTTGCCACAGATACGCAGTATTTT. This encodes CSSRLATDTQYF.

The J gene is TRBJ2-7, the V gene TRBV5-1, with D hard to call. This CDR3 contains 13 residues. From germline, CDR1 is SGHRS and CDR2 YFSETQ. With 2 bases removed from V and 0 bases from J, the gap between germline ends came to 6 bases. CDR3 loop: CASSFDPSYEQYF. CDR3 sequence (DNA): TGCGCCAGCAGCTTCGACCCCTCCTACGAGCAGTACTTC.

The chain employs TRBV27 and TRBJ2-5; no firm D call. The germline V gene encodes CDR1 MNHEY and CDR2 SMNVEV (reference sequence). Trimming shortened V by 6 bases and J by 2 bases, and 4 bases separated the two germline ends. The CDR3 runs to 11 residues. CDR3 sequence: CASRVQETQYF. The CDR3 DNA reads TGTGCCAGCAGGGTTCAAGAGACCCAGTACTTC.